This TCR beta chain was sequenced in a study of a mutant IDH1 vaccine in newly diagnosed glioma. On the study more broadly: Treated patients comprised around 60% males and roughly 40% females, mean age about 44 years.

The study, taken as a whole, reports: Most patients, around 93%, showed vaccine-induced immune responses. Pseudoprogression apparently tracked independently of changes in top peripheral T cell clonotypes.

Time point described: baseline, week 1 (first vaccination visit). Treatment specified: pre-vaccination baseline after standard-of-care therapy. Notes on this clone: What it binds is unknown.

The protocol was immunoSEQ multiplex PCR, while the TCRdb copy is restricted to in-frame clones and leaves out a portion. The profile covers tens of thousands of clones, with 83% appearing a single time and 7.4% taken by the ten largest. The TCR originated in a woman in her 50s with glioma. The sample consisted of PBMCs, taken from a glioma patient treated with radiotherapy, temozolomide or both.

The CDR3 DNA reads as TGTGCCAGCAGCCCATCCTTACAGGAACTAGGGCGGGGGGAGACCCAGTACTTC. Protein product: CASSPSLQELGRGETQYF. The chain uses TRBV7-9 and TRBJ2-5; TRBD2 matches 7 bases. Per germline, CDR1 SEHNR and CDR2 FQNEAQ (reference sequence). After removal of 5 bases from V and 5 bases from J, the junction contained 20 bases not matched to a gene. The CDR3 runs to 18 residues.